This T cell receptor beta chain was found in a study of blood T cell repertoires in COVID-19. Study context: Specimens from acute and convalescent COVID-19 originated in the United States, Italy and Spain. T cells, B-cell-depleted T cells, or PBMCs provided the cDNA or gDNA that served as material.

Per the study methods: Amplifying reference gene primers gave estimates of nucleated cell counts. The assay was immunoSEQ multiplex PCR, and TCRdb's table has in-frame clones only and misses some. V, J and clone size reflect that table, while D and trimming were determined from the DNA. The sample carries about 220,000 clones, approximately 83% recorded once. Germline CDR1 KGHSH, CDR2 LQKENI. The CDR3 totals 17 residues. J gave up 7 bases and V 4 bases, and 12 bases lay outside the gene matches. This clonotype originated in a woman aged 25 to 39 who had recovered from COVID-19. Sample: peripheral blood. This chain connects TRBV18 to TRBJ2-2; 10 positions match TRBD2. The CDR3 reads CASSRLAGASTSGELFF. The CDR3 DNA is TGTGCCAGCTCACGGCTAGCGGGAGCCAGTACGAGCGGGGAGCTGTTTTTT.